This is a list of T cell receptor beta chains from one sample in a study of cytomegalovirus exposure and HLA in healthy donors. TCRdb keeps only in-frame clones here, not all; method: immunoSEQ multiplex PCR. The table has tens of thousands of clones, about 74% seen once. The sequencing sample was made of PBMCs. These receptor sequences come from a man in his thirties or forties in good health and CMV-seronegative. Each CDR3 is given with its conserved first and last residue. D genes are given only for firm matches. A row's size may be missing; if present it is once, few, many or a size class.

>TRBD1|-|TRBV13|TRBJ1-6
TGTGCCAGCAGCTCCGGGACAGGGAGTAATTCACCCCTCCACTTT
CASSSGTGSNSPLHF
>TRBD1|once|TRBV7-2|TRBJ2-5
TGTGCCAGCAGCTTTCAGACAGGGGGAGAGACCCAGTACTTC
CASSFQTGGETQYF
>-|-|TRBV30|TRBJ2-1
TGTGCCTGGAGTGTTGGGGGGGCTGCCTACAATGAGCAGTTCTTC
CAWSVGGAAYNEQFF
>-|-|TRBV4-1|TRBJ1-1
TGCGCCACCAGGGCGACAGGTGGTGAAGCTTTCTTT
CATRATGGEAFF
>TRBD2|-|TRBV6-5|TRBJ2-1
TGTGCCAGCAGTTACACGCGGGGGGCGCTTATCTTC
CASSYTRGALIF
>TRBD2|few|TRBV7-9|TRBJ2-3
TGTGCCAGCAGCTTAGTCGCTAGCGGGAGGTTCTCAGATACGCAGTATTTT
CASSLVASGRFSDTQYF
>-|-|TRBV7-9|TRBJ2-1
TGTGCCAGCAGCTTAGCTCTGGGCAGCCGAAATGAGCAGTTCTTC
CASSLALGSRNEQFF
>TRBD1|-|TRBV5-6|TRBJ2-7
TGTGCCAGCAGCTCAGTTAACAGGGGGCGATACGACGAGCAGTACTTC
CASSSVNRGRYDEQYF
>-|-|TRBV11-2|TRBJ1-1
TGTGCCAGCAGCTCCGACACGACTGAAGCTTTCTTT
CASSSDTTEAFF
>-|once|TRBV7-9|TRBJ2-7
TGTGCCAGCAGCTTAGTCGTATCAGGGGTTGCGGAGCAGTACTTC
CASSLVVSGVAEQYF
>-|medium-sized|TRBV10-3|TRBJ1-3
TGTGCCATCAGTGACCCCAGGGCTGGAAACACCATATATTTT
CAISDPRAGNTIYF
>-|-|TRBV4-1|TRBJ1-4
TGCGCCAGCTGCCCCCGGGATACATCTAATGAAAAACTGTTTTTT
CASCPRDTSNEKLFF
>-|few|TRBV30|TRBJ1-5
TGTGCCTGGAGTGGGCAGGGCGCGGCTAATCAGCCCCAGCATTTT
CAWSGQGAANQPQHF
>TRBD1|-|TRBV11-2|TRBJ2-5
TGTGCCAGCAGCTTATGGACAGGGGCTGTAGAGACCCAGTACTTC
CASSLWTGAVETQYF
>-|-|TRBV19|TRBJ1-2
TGTGCCACTGCTGCAGGGGTTAACTATGGCTACACCTTC
CATAAGVNYGYTF
>-|-|TRBV29-1|TRBJ1-4
TGCAGCGTTGAGCTCGTTGAGGACAGATCTAATGAAAAACTGTTTTTT
CSVELVEDRSNEKLFF
>-|-|TRBV27|TRBJ1-4
TGTGCCAGCAGTTTTTACAGGCCGTCAACTAATGAAAAACTGTTTTTT
CASSFYRPSTNEKLFF
>TRBD1|once|TRBV4-3|TRBJ1-2
TGCGCCAGCAGCCACTTACAAGCCAATCGCCGGGACAGGGGAGACTATGGCTACACCTTC
CASSHLQANRRDRGDYGYTF
>-|few|TRBV27|TRBJ1-4
TGTGCCAGCAGTTTATGGCCTCCGGGGATTAATGAAAAACTGTTTTTT
CASSLWPPGINEKLFF
>TRBD2|-|TRBV30|TRBJ2-1
TGTGCCTGGAGTCCGGGACTAGCGGGACTCAATGAGCAGTTCTTC
CAWSPGLAGLNEQFF
>TRBD1|-|TRBV5-8|TRBJ2-5
TGTGCCAGCGCAGGCCGAGGCAGGGGGCGCCGAGAGACCCAGTACTTC
CASAGRGRGRRETQYF
>TRBD1|-|TRBV5-1|TRBJ2-7
TGCGCCAGCAGCAAGGGACAGGGTCTTTTGTACGAGCAGTACTTC
CASSKGQGLLYEQYF
>-|-|TRBV6-6|TRBJ2-7
TGTGCCAGCAGTTACTCGATCAGGGCAGGGGCCGAGCAGTACTTC
CASSYSIRAGAEQYF
>-|few|TRBV10-3|TRBJ1-1
TGTGCCATCAGTGGGGACATCTTTACCACTGAAGCTTTCTTT
CAISGDIFTTEAFF
>-|-|TRBV6-6|TRBJ1-1
TGTGCCAGCAGCCGAAGCGTTTCGAACACTGAAGCTTTCTTT
CASSRSVSNTEAFF
>TRBD1|-|TRBV25-1|TRBJ2-1
TGTGCCAGCAGTGAGAGACAGGGCTCCTACAATGAGCAGTTCTTC
CASSERQGSYNEQFF
>-|-|TRBV10-2|TRBJ1-5
TGCGCCAGCAGTGGTGGACTCAGACAGCCCCAGCATTTT
CASSGGLRQPQHF
>TRBD1|few|TRBV7-2|TRBJ1-3
TGTGCCAGCAGCCTGACAGGGGAGCTTGGAAACACCATATATTTT
CASSLTGELGNTIYF
>TRBD2|-|TRBV9|TRBJ2-3
TGTGCCAGCAGCGTGGTCCTAGCGGGGGCTAGCACAGATACGCAGTATTTT
CASSVVLAGASTDTQYF
>-|-|TRBV30|TRBJ1-5
TGTGCCTGGGGGGGACAAAGCAATCAGCCCCAGCATTTT
CAWGGQSNQPQHF
>-|-|TRBV7-9|TRBJ1-1
TGTGCCAGCAGCCATAAACAGGGTGGGCGTTCTGAAGCTTTCTTT
CASSHKQGGRSEAFF
>TRBD1|once|TRBV5-1|TRBJ1-1
TGCGCCAGCAGCTTGGGACAGGGGATGAACACTGAAGCTTTCTTT
CASSLGQGMNTEAFF
>TRBD2|-|TRBV7-8|TRBJ2-1
TGTGCCAGCAGCGCCTCACTAGCGGGGGGCTCCTACAATGAGCAGTTCTTC
CASSASLAGGSYNEQFF
>-|-|TRBV7-9|TRBJ1-2
TGTGCCAGCAGCACATCGATTTATGGCTACACCTTC
CASSTSIYGYTF
>-|few|TRBV19|TRBJ1-1
TGTGCCAGTAGTACAAGAGTGAACACTGAAGCTTTCTTT
CASSTRVNTEAFF
>TRBD1|-|TRBV6-6|TRBJ1-6
TGTGCCAGCAGCCACGACAGGGGAGGTTCACCCCTCCACTTT
CASSHDRGGSPLHF
>-|-|TRBV25-1|TRBJ2-7
TGTGCCAGCAGTGAATATGGCCAGGACTCCTACGAGCAGTACTTC
CASSEYGQDSYEQYF
>TRBD2|-|TRBV7-2|TRBJ2-3
TGTGCCAGCAGCTTGACGGGAGGGGGAGATACGCAGTATTTT
CASSLTGGGDTQYF
>-|-|TRBV7-8|TRBJ2-5
TGTGCCAGCAGCACCCCCCCATCCGTGCCAGTAGAGACCCAGTACTTC
CASSTPPSVPVETQYF
>TRBD1|few|TRBV4-2|TRBJ2-6
TGTGCCAGCAGCCAAGACGGGGGACAGGCCTACTCTGGGGCCAACGTCCTGACTTTC
CASSQDGGQAYSGANVLTF
>-|once|TRBV6-5|TRBJ2-5
TGTGCCAGCAGTTACTCGGGGCAGCAAGAGACCCAGTACTTC
CASSYSGQQETQYF
>TRBD2|-|TRBV19|TRBJ2-7
TGTGCCGCCCAGAGGGGCGGGGGTGTTTACGAGCAGTACTTC
CAAQRGGGVYEQYF
>TRBD2|-|TRBV11-2|TRBJ2-7
TGTGCCAGCAGCCCCCTCGGGACTACACCCTCCTACGAGCAGTACTTC
CASSPLGTTPSYEQYF
>-|-|TRBV2|TRBJ1-1
TGTGCCAGCAGCGAAGGGACTTCGTTCGAAGCTTTCTTT
CASSEGTSFEAFF
>TRBD1|few|TRBV19|TRBJ1-2
TGTGCCAGTAGGAGGACAGGGGGCCAAACAAACTATGGCTACACCTTC
CASRRTGGQTNYGYTF
>TRBD2|-|TRBV10-1|TRBJ2-3
TGCGCCAGCAGTGTTACCAAGTACGAAGGACTAGCGGGCACAGATACGCAGTATTTT
CASSVTKYEGLAGTDTQYF
>-|-|TRBV18|TRBJ1-1
TGTGCCAGCTTTTCCGGGGGGAACACTGAAGCTTTCTTT
CASFSGGNTEAFF
>-|-|TRBV10-1|TRBJ2-7
TGCGCCAGCAGTGAGTACTCTAGCGAGCAGTACTTC
CASSEYSSEQYF
>-|-|TRBV6-1|TRBJ1-2
TGTGCCAGCAGGCGGGACGGTGGGACGGACTATGGCTACACCTTC
CASRRDGGTDYGYTF
>-|few|TRBV6-1|TRBJ1-1
TGTGCCAGCAGTGCTCACGAGGCAGCCACTGAAGCTTTCTTT
CASSAHEAATEAFF
>-|-|TRBV28|TRBJ1-1
TGTGCCAGCAGTATGTTCAGGACAGTACGGAGTGAAGCTTTCTTT
CASSMFRTVRSEAFF
>-|-|TRBV7-8|TRBJ2-2
TGTGCCAGCAGCTTAGTGGGGATCGGGGCCGGGGAGCTGTTTTTT
CASSLVGIGAGELFF
>-|-|TRBV19|TRBJ2-7
TGTGCCAGTAGTATAACGCCCGCCTACGAGCAGTACTTC
CASSITPAYEQYF
>-|-|TRBV2|TRBJ1-2
TGTGCCAGCAGTGGGAGGACAGAAGGCTATGGCTACACCTTC
CASSGRTEGYGYTF
>-|-|TRBV29-1|TRBJ2-7
TGCAGCGTTGTTTTGGCCGAGCAGTACTTC
CSVVLAEQYF
>-|-|TRBV2|TRBJ2-5
TGTGCCAGCAGTCTAGGACAGAGAGAGACCCAGTACTTC
CASSLGQRETQYF